The present entry profiles one T cell receptor beta chain with its context. What antigen it recognizes has not been identified. Base qualities are not provided; no much larger clone lies one nucleotide away. At diagnosis, peripheral blood, uninvolved tumor-adjacent lung and tumor were collected and were preserved as a mix of fresh-frozen and FFPE material. For TCR repertoire profiling, the blood samples were analyzed as peripheral blood mononuclear cells. The data were obtained in a study of T cells in localized non-small cell lung cancer (dated by TCRdb to 2018 to 2020). Concerning the study at large: Comparing tumors with uninvolved tumor-adjacent lungs, the study looked at the T cell repertoires of fewer than 250 patients with early-stage NSCLC. The cohort consisted of approximately 240 treatment-naive NSCLC patients whose localized lung tumors had been resected. Of the NSCLC patients, over 120 were male and approximately 99 were female, and the mean age was roughly 61 years. Study-wide findings and limitations: Because the study design was exploratory, TCR variables were selected using unadjusted p-values without false-discovery rate correction. Higher T cell density in blood was associated with longer overall survival, whereas higher clonality in adjacent lung was associated with shorter survival. Uninvolved tumor-adjacent lung showed the highest T cell clonality, higher than tumor, which suggests more focused antigenic responses in the adjacent lung. Multi-region tumor sequencing was not performed, so intratumor heterogeneity could not be excluded. A median of roughly 60 of the top 100 tumor clones were detected in paired uninvolved adjacent lung, and around 30 of these tumor clones were also found among the top 100 clones of the paired uninvolved adjacent lung.

The immunoSEQ Assay was used to sequence TCR beta CDR3 regions from DNA. The original pipeline was this. To compute T cell density, TCR beta template counts were normalized to usable DNA, which was estimated by amplifying housekeeping genes. The preseqR package was used to estimate richness by extrapolating to 400,000 templates for PBMC samples and to 120,000 templates for tissue samples. Clonality was calculated as one minus Pielou's evenness. To identify tissue-enriched TCRs, differential abundance testing was run on productive amino-acid clonotypes with a minimum total count of 5 and an alpha of 0.1. The Jaccard Index and the Morisita Overlap Index were used to measure repertoire overlap between compartments. GLIPH clustered TCR beta CDR3s with public tetramer-defined viral CDR3s; viral motifs required at least three viral sequences plus V-gene enrichment. The table was pulled from immuneACCESS by TCRdb, which kept in-frame rearrangements only. Such tables lose some clones; where checked, under half of the loss comes from unresolved V genes, and the rest has no known cause. V and J calls and clone size are copied from that table; D and trimming were computed from the DNA. The sample table lists about 33,000 clones, around 90% of them with a count of one. The biggest ten clones account for 17% of the sample.

The CDR3 holds 14 amino acids from the cysteine to the phenylalanine. The retained sequence is limited to the CDR3, 42 bases, with the frame set at the first base. Trimming takes 4 bases off V and 5 bases off J; junction bases not matched to a gene: 4. In the germline V gene (reference sequence), CDR1 corresponds to SGHNT and CDR2 to YYREEE. This sequence was found in a man aged 35 to 69 with stage III lung adenocarcinoma. The sequencing here drew on peripheral blood mononuclear cells, taken before any cancer treatment. The receptor chain draws on TRBV5-4 and TRBJ2-1; 9 nucleotides in the junction match TRBD1. The nucleotide sequence reads TGTGCCAGCAGCATGGACAGGGGAGACAATGAGCAGTTCTTC. It codes for CASSMDRGDNEQFF.